This TCR beta chain was recovered during a study of blood T cell repertoires in COVID-19. Study information: Some COVID-19 samples were acute and others convalescent; all came from the United States, Italy and Spain.

TCRdb keeps only in-frame clones here, not all; method: immunoSEQ multiplex PCR. The table lists under 150,000 clones, 88% of them singletons, with 25% to 35% in the top ten. On this clone itself: One end of the junction is discordant with germline, which a read error may explain.

From germline, CDR1 is SGHDT and CDR2 YYEEEE. The CDR3 is 13 residues long. Sequencing was carried out using peripheral blood. This chain links TRBV5-6 with TRBJ2-5; D might be TRBD2 (5 bases). The TCR comes from a human donor in a cohort sampled during active COVID-19. The CDR3: CASSLGSQETQYF. CDR3 coding DNA: TGTGCCAGCAGTTTGGGGAGTCAAGAGACCCAGTACTTC.